These 8 T cell receptor beta chains share one sample of origin, sequenced in a study of blood T cell repertoires in COVID-19. The method was immunoSEQ multiplex PCR; TCRdb's version includes in-frame clones alone and lacks a portion of them. Here the sample spans 35,000 to 50,000 clones, about 85% being singletons. The sequenced material came from peripheral blood. These TCRs come from a human donor in a cohort sampled during active COVID-19.

V gene TRBV18 combines with J gene TRBJ1-5, with D perhaps TRBD1 (5 bases). V lost 5 bases and J lost 1, with 12 bases in between. The CDR3 has 15 residues. From germline, CDR1 is KGHSH and CDR2 LQKENI. Written as DNA, the CDR3 is TGTGCCAGCTCAGGACGGACAACGAGCAATCAGCCCCAGCATTTT. Residues: CASSGRTTSNQPQHF.

V usage is TRBV7-2 and J usage is TRBJ2-7, with 7 positions matching TRBD2. Germline V CDR1 and CDR2: SGHTA, FQGNSA. With V trimmed by 2 bases and J by 2 bases, 0 bases remained unmatched. The CDR3 covers 13 residues. This CDR3 reads CASSLTSAYEQYF. The CDR3 DNA sequence: TGTGCCAGCAGCTTAACTAGCGCCTACGAGCAGTACTTC.

The chain recombines TRBV4-1 with TRBJ2-3; perhaps TRBD2 as D (5 bases). Germline-derived CDR1 and CDR2 are MGHRA and YSYEKL. V lost 1 base, J lost 0 bases, and 8 bases lay in between. This CDR3 has 15 residues. The CDR3 nucleotides are TGCGCCAGCAGCCAAGCGGTAGCGAGCACAGATACGCAGTATTTT. It encodes CASSQAVASTDTQYF.

The chain links TRBV28 to TRBJ2-5; possible D gene TRBD1, 6 bases. V gave up 3 bases and J gave up 7 bases, with 12 bases separating them. Germline V CDR1 and CDR2: MDHEN, SYDVKM. The CDR3 sequence is 13 residues long. As DNA, the CDR3 is TGTGCCAGCAGTTTGGGGGCGAGGGGGACCCAGTACTTC. Protein sequence: CASSLGARGTQYF.

This chain links TRBV27 with TRBJ2-1; D remains ambiguous. This CDR3 is 17 amino acids long. V lost 9 bases and J 1 base, leaving 22 bases between the germline ends. The germline V gene encodes CDR1 MNHEY and CDR2 SMNVEV (reference sequence). CDR3 in DNA: TGTGCCAGTCTCAAAAAACCGACGGCGGTGTCCTACAATGAGCAGTTCTTC. The encoded protein is CASLKKPTAVSYNEQFF.

Written as DNA, the CDR3 is TGTGCCAGTAGCCGAGGGGGGGCCAGCTCACCCCTCCACTTT. Translating gives CASSRGGASSPLHF. The V gene is TRBV19, the J gene TRBJ1-6, with D maybe TRBD1 (6 bases). Germline loops: CDR1 LNHDA, CDR2 SQIVND (reference sequence). V lost 6 bases and J 10 bases, leaving 16 bases between the germline ends. The CDR3 is 14 amino acids.

The gene calls are TRBV5-4 and TRBJ2-5, with a tentative D call TRBD1 (7 bases). V was trimmed by 0 bases and J by 4 bases, leaving 13 bases between them. The CDR3 spans 15 residues. Germline V gives CDR1 SGHNT, CDR2 YYREEE (reference sequence). Written as DNA, the CDR3 is TGTGCCAGCAGCTTGGTCGGCAGGGGGGTAGAGACCCAGTACTTC. It specifies CASSLVGRGVETQYF.

V usage is TRBV6-6 and J usage is TRBJ2-7, with 9 bases that match TRBD2. The germline V gene has CDR1 MNHNY and CDR2 SVGAGI (reference sequence). This CDR3 spans 16 amino acids. V gave up 2 bases and J gave up 2 bases; unmatched junction bases: 7. CDR3 coding DNA: TGTGCCAGCAGTTACGGAGCGGGGGGCGATACCTACGAGCAGTACTTC. Translating it yields CASSYGAGGDTYEQYF.